This T cell receptor (beta chain) came from a study of memory CD8 T cells in hepatitis C reinfection. Time point specified: peak reinfection, 3 to 8 weeks after reinfection detection. The sorted cells went straight to TCR sequencing with no prior in vitro expansion. Data came from immunoSEQ multiplex PCR; TCRdb stores just in-frame clones and leaves some out. The sample carries about 47,000 clones, approximately 87% recorded once. The CDR3 has 15 amino acids. V lost 0 bases, J lost 3 bases, and 12 bases lay in between. Germline CDR1 and CDR2: SGHKS and YYEKEE (reference sequence). Sequencing input: naive CD8+ T cells sorted from blood. The receptor was isolated from a man aged 18 to 30 with hepatitis C virus infection. The chain uses TRBV5-5 and TRBJ2-5; a possible D gene is TRBD2 (6 bases). The CDR3 nucleotides are TGTGCCAGCAGCTTGGCCCGGGGGTCCGAAGAGACCCAGTACTTC. Translation: CASSLARGSEETQYF.